The 2 T cell receptor beta chains below all came from one sample that was sequenced in a study of blood T cell repertoires in COVID-19. The assay was immunoSEQ multiplex PCR, and TCRdb's table has in-frame clones only and misses some. Among some 350,000 clones listed, less than 90% were seen once. The sequenced sample was PBMCs or T cells enriched from blood (not recorded which). Receptors originate from a woman in her twenties or thirties who had recovered from COVID-19.

V usage is TRBV16 and J usage is TRBJ2-5, with unresolved D. Germline V gene lookup returns CDR1 KGHSY and CDR2 FQNENV. CDR3 length equals 13 residues. Between the trimmed V and J ends, which lost 0 bases and 6 bases, there was a span of 8 bases. In nucleotides, the CDR3 is TGTGCCAGCAGCCAATCCCAGGTCCAGACCCAGTACTTC. It translates to CASSQSQVQTQYF.

V gene TRBV4-2 combines with J gene TRBJ1-3; D possibly corresponds to TRBD1 (5 bases). The germline V gene encodes CDR1 LGHNA and CDR2 YNFKEQ. Trimming pared 7 bases from V and 0 bases from J, leaving 16 bases between. CDR3 length: 16 residues. DNA for the CDR3: TGTGCCAGCACCACTGGAGGGGTCGCCTCTGGAAACACCATATATTTT. Amino acid sequence: CASTTGGVASGNTIYF.